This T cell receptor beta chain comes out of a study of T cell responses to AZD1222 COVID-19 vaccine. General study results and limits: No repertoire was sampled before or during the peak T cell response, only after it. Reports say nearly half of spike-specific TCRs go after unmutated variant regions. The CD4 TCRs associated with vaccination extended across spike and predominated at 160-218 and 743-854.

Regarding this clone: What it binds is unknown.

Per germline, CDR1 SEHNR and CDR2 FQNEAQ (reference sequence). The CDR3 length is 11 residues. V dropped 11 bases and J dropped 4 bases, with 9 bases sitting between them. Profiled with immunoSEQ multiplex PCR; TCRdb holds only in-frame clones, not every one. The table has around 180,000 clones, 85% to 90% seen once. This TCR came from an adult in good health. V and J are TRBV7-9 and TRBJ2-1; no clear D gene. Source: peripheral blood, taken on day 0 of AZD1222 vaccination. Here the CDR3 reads CAGMDYNEQFF. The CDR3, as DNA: TGTGCCGGCATGGATTACAATGAGCAGTTCTTC.